This record covers a single TCR beta chain. Its antigen target is currently unknown. No base quality values were provided; no much bigger clone lies one nucleotide off. The record originates from a study of shared clonotypes between healthy human individuals (dated by TCRdb to about 2020). Some background on the complete study: The cohort included three men and a couple of women between 18 and 49 years of age. Between about 0.8 and 9 billion PBMCs per donor were obtained by leukapheresis. For each donor, three plates each were used for CD4 naive and CD4 memory, two plates were used for CD8 naive, and one plate was used for CD8 memory. Blood TCR repertoires of about 5 healthy adults were deeply sequenced to estimate repertoire size and the extent of clonotype sharing between individuals. Different laboratories and diverse techniques were used to prepare libraries and sequence TCR repertoires, to increase sequencing depth and limit assay-specific biases.

Using the deep immunoSEQ assay, multiplex PCR amplified TCR CDR3 regions from genomic DNA. For each cell subset, the extracted genomic DNA was distributed evenly across all wells of several immunoSEQ 96-well plates, and each plate served as one replicate. For sorted subsets, each replicate PCR was loaded with approximately 190 ng genomic DNA, equivalent to 25,000 to 30,000 T cell genomes. Purified libraries were measured with a Qubit 3.0 fluorometer, size-checked on a Bioanalyzer 2100, and measured again with the KAPA Library Quantification kit. Every immunoSEQ 96-well plate was sequenced on a separate single-read 150-cycle Illumina NextSeq 550 flow cell. Regarding the original processing steps: Because the immunoSEQ output included only junctional sequences and no quality scores, the filtering could not be the same as the filtering used for full-length reads. To assign V/J genes and CDR3, sequences were annotated against IMGT germline references using PyIR, a Python wrapper for IgBLAST v1.9. Reads were filtered out if the reads had weak V/J assignments (E-value above 1e-6), no CDR3, stop codons, out-of-frame junctions, or ambiguous translated residues. A V3J clonotype was defined by an identical inferred V gene, J gene, and CDR3 amino acid sequence. Percentage overlap between repertoires was calculated by dividing the number of shared unique clonotypes by the size of the smaller repertoire. RTK rarefaction, the Chao1 estimator, and Recon v2.1 estimates of unobserved clonotypes were used to assess repertoire richness. Generation probabilities for all TCRbeta clonotypes obtained by the gDNA method from four donors were computed using OLGA. Here the immuneACCESS table is served through TCRdb, limited to in-frame sequences with V and J called. Missing clones are a known gap in these copies; in checked studies unresolved V genes cover under half, and the rest lacks a known reason. V and J calls and clone size are given by that table; D and trimming were obtained from the DNA. The sample yields roughly 1.5 million clones; approximately 98% were counted once. About 0.45% of the sample lies in the top ten.

What the work shows at the level of the full study, not this receptor alone: Even with the large sequencing depth, rarefaction of the sorted-subset datasets indicated that sequencing was incomplete. Sharing across a handful of donors was observed for approximately 5% of naive CD4, 3% to 4% of naive CD8, 2.3% of memory CD4, and less than 0.45% of memory CD8 clonotypes. Based on pairwise subsampling, the degree of clonotype sharing among donors was expected to be affected by sequencing depth. Naive subsets generally had larger estimated clonotype richness than memory subsets. Compared with non-shared clonotypes, clonotypes shared by all four sorted-subset donors had higher generation probabilities. Only blood was sampled, and tissue TCR repertoires likely differ from those in blood. The small number of donors limited the genetic and exposure-history diversity represented.

Healthy HIV-negative adults with no recently reported acute infections or vaccinations were included as donors. Every donor was a Caucasian adult residing in Nashville, Tennessee, USA. CD4+ T cells were enriched by magnetic negative selection; naive cells were then positively selected on CD45RA, and the negative fraction formed the memory subset. Blood was collected by leukapheresis, and PBMCs were isolated by Ficoll-Histopaque density gradient centrifugation and then cryopreserved in liquid nitrogen vapor phase. Analytical flow cytometry was used to check the purity and quantity of each magnetically sorted T cell population. Genomic DNA was isolated from each sorted fraction and quantified by UV absorbance on a Nanodrop 2000c. V is cut by 2 bases and J by 2 bases, and the space between the germline ends is 11 bases. The germline V gene sets CDR1 to MNHNS and CDR2 to SASEGT. From cysteine to phenylalanine, the CDR3 is 15 amino acids long. The DNA shown is the 45-base CDR3, in frame from base 1.

Source material: naive CD4+ T cells sorted from blood. The label giving this sample's cell subset or site can be read as: CD45RA+ positively selected. The sequence was collected from a man aged 30 to 45 in good health. The chain links TRBV6-1 with TRBJ2-3; the D gene remains uncertain. The DNA is TGTGCCAGCAGTGAATCCCACGGGTTCACAGATACGCAGTATTTT. It specifies CASSESHGFTDTQYF.